A single sample is the source of the 5 T cell receptor beta chains below, sequenced in a study of shared clonotypes between healthy human individuals. Using immunoSEQ multiplex PCR, the repertoire was profiled, and TCRdb retains in-frame clones only, with some absent. The data contain about 92,000 clones, 60% to 70% of them singletons. The sample was memory CD8+ T cells sorted from blood. The subset denotes: CD45RO+ cells pooled with CCR7-negative TemRA cells. The receptors come from a man younger than 45 in good health.

The CDR3 sequence: CASSLAVQGAGELFF. CDR3 DNA sequence: TGTGCCAGCAGCTTAGCGGTACAGGGGGCCGGGGAGCTGTTTTTT. V gene TRBV7-6 combines with J gene TRBJ2-2; 8 bases line up with TRBD1. This CDR3 region has 15 residues. From germline, CDR1 is SGHVS and CDR2 FNYEAQ. V lost 0 bases and J lost 6; bases outside the gene matches: 3.

CDR3 bases: TGTGCCAGTGCTAACAGTGGCGCGCGAAACACCATATATTTT. Its protein is CASANSGARNTIYF. The rearrangement uses TRBV19 and TRBJ1-3; D not certain. Trimming left V 8 bases short and J 5 bases short, with 16 bases between. Germline values: CDR1 LNHDA, CDR2 SQIVND (reference sequence). This CDR3 is built from 14 residues.

This chain uses TRBV27 with TRBJ2-1; D ambiguous. The V end was cut by 4 bases, the J end by 8 bases, with 12 bases between. The CDR3 contains 13 residues. Germline assignment: CDR1 MNHEY and CDR2 SMNVEV (reference sequence). DNA for the CDR3: TGTGCCAGCAGTTCGGGCCCCGTGGATGAGCAGTTCTTC. This codes for CASSSGPVDEQFF.

The sample holds a few counts of this clone. Germline is not matched at one junction end, which may reflect a read error. The rearrangement uses TRBV25-1 and TRBJ2-1; D ambiguous. Germline values: CDR1 MGHDK, CDR2 SYGVNS. There are 11 residues in the CDR3. The CDR3 loop is CACSTYNERFF. CDR3 coding DNA: TGTGCCTGTTCGACTTACAATGAGCGGTTCTTC.

This chain links TRBV10-3 with TRBJ1-1; D possibly corresponds to TRBD1 (5 bases). From germline, CDR1 is ENHRY and CDR2 SYGVKD. The V end was cut by 10 bases, the J end by 4 bases, with 13 bases between. The CDR3 spans 12 residues. CDR3 loop: CASQGYSTEAFF. The CDR3 DNA reads TGTGCCAGCCAGGGATATAGCACTGAAGCTTTCTTT.